This entry concerns a single TCR beta chain. The data were obtained in a study of T cell clones after liver transplantation. TCRdb's table, derived via immunoSEQ multiplex PCR, lists solely in-frame clones and lacks some. The profile shows tens of thousands of clones, 80% to 95% of them singletons. V lost 0 bases to trimming and J lost 10 bases, with 13 bases between them. Germline lookup yields CDR1 SGHRS and CDR2 YFSETQ. The CDR3 covers 13 residues. The rearrangement joins TRBV5-1 to TRBJ1-2; D is uncertain. The receptor's source is a human patient who received a liver transplant. A subset of T cells may come from the graft donor. The sequencing used CD4+ T cells from blood, collected approximately 26 months after liver transplant. The CDR3 bases are TGCGCCAGCAGCTTGGAATCTAGTATACACTACACCTTC. Translating it yields CASSLESSIHYTF.